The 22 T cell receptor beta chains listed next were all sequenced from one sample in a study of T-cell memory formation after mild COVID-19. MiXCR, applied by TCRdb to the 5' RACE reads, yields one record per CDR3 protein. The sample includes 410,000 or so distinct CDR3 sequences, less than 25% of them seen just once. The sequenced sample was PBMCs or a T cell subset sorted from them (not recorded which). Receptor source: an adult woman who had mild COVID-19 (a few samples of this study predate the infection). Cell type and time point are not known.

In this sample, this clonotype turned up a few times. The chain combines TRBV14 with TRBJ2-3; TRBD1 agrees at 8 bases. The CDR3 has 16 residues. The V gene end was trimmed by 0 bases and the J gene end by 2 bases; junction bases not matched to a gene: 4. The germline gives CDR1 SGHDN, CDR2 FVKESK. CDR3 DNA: TGTGCCAGCAGCCAAGAGCAACAGGGGGACACAGATACGCAGTATTTT. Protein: CASSQEQQGDTDTQYF.

CDR3 sequence reads: CASRSTRLDTSNTEAFF. CDR3 in DNA: TGTGCCAGCAGAAGCACCCGTTTGGACACCTCGAACACTGAAGCTTTCTTT. The chain recombines TRBV7-8 with TRBJ1-1, with D tentatively TRBD1 (5 bases). Germline-derived CDR1 and CDR2 are SGHVS and FQNEAQ. The V end was cut by 6 bases, the J end by 1 base, with 21 bases between. The CDR3 has 17 amino acids. Supplemented by reference TRBV7-8 and TRBJ1-1, the full variable domain reads GAGVSQSPRYKVAKRGQDVALRCDPISGHVSLFWYQQALGQGPEFLTYFQNEAQLDKSGLPSDRFFAERPEGSVSTLKIQRTQQEDSAVYLCASRSTRLDTSNTEAFFGQGTRLTVV.

CDR3 sequence: CAVQGTGGYEQYF. The CDR3 DNA sequence: TGTGCCGTGCAAGGGACAGGGGGCTACGAGCAGTACTTC. The chain joins TRBV10-3 to TRBJ2-7; 11 nucleotides line up with TRBD1. The V and J ends lost 11 bases and 3 bases, in that order; junction bases with no gene match: 6. The CDR3 spans 13 residues. CDR1 ENHRY and CDR2 SYGVKD come from the germline V gene.

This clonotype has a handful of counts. CDR3 bases: TGCAGCGTTCGCCGGGGTTGGGACGAGCAGTACTTC. Its protein product is CSVRRGWDEQYF. The rearrangement links TRBV29-1 to TRBJ2-7, with a possible D match to TRBD2 (5 bases). Germline V lookup: CDR1 SQVTM, CDR2 ANQGSEA. This CDR3 spans 12 amino acids. Trimming took 5 bases from V and 5 from J, leaving 13 bases between them.

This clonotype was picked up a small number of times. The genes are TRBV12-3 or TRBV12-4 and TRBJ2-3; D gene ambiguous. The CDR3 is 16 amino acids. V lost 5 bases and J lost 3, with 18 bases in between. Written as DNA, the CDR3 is TGTGCCAGCAGTCCCCGAGGTGGCAGTATAACAGATACGCAGTATTTT. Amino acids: CASSPRGGSITDTQYF.

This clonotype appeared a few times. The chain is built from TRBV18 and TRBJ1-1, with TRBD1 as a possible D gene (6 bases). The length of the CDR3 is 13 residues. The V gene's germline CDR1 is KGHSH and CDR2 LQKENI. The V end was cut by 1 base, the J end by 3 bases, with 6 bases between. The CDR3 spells CASSPQGDTEAFF. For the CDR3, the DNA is TGTGCCAGCTCACCACAGGGGGACACTGAAGCTTTCTTT.

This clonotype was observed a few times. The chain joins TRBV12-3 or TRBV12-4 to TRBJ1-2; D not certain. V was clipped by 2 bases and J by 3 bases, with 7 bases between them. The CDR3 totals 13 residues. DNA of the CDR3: TGTGCCAGCAGTTTAAACACAGACTATGGCTACACCTTC. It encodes CASSLNTDYGYTF.

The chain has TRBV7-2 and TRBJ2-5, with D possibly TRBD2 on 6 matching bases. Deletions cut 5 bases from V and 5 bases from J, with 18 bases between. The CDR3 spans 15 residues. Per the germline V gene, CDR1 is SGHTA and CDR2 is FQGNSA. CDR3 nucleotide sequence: TGTGCCAGCAGCCCTGTGGTGGGGGGTCGGGAGACCCAGTACTTC. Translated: CASSPVVGGRETQYF.

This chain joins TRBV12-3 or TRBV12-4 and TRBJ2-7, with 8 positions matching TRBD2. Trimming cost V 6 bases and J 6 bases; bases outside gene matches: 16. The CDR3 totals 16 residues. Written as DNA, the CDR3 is TGTGCCAGCAGAAAAACCGGACTAGCCACCTTTGGCGAGCAGTACTTC. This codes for CASRKTGLATFGEQYF.

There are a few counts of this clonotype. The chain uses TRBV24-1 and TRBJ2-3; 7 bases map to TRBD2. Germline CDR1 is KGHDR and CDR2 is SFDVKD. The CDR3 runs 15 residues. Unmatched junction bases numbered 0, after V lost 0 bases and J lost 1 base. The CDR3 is CATSDLGGGTDTQYF. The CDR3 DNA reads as TGTGCCACCAGTGATTTGGGGGGGGGCACAGATACGCAGTATTTT.

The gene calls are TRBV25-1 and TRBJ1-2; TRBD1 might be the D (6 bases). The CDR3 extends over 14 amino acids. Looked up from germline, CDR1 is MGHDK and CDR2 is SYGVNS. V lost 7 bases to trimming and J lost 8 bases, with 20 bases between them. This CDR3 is CASTGRYGGGGYTF. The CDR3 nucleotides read TGTGCCAGCACCGGGAGGTACGGGGGGGGCGGCTACACCTTC.

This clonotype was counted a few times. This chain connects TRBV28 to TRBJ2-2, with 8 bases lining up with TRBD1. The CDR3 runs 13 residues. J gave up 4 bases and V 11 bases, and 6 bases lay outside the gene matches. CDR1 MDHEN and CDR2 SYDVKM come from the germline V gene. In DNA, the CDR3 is TGTGCCTGTGGACAGGGTCGCACCGGGGAGCTGTTTTTT. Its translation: CACGQGRTGELFF. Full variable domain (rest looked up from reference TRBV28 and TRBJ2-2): DVKVTQSSRYLVKRTGEKVFLECVQDMDHENMFWYRQDPGLGLRLIYFSYDVKMKEKGDIPEGYSVSREKKERFSLILESASTNQTSMYLCACGQGRTGELFFGEGSRLTVL.

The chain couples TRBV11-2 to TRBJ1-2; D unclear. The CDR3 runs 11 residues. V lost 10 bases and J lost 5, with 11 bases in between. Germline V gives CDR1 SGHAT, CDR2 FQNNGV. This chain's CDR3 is CAIAYGYGYTF. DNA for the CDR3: TGTGCCATCGCGTACGGGTATGGCTACACCTTC. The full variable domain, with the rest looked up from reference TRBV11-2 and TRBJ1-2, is EAGVAQSPRYKIIEKRQSVAFWCNPISGHATLYWYQQILGQGPKLLIQFQNNGVVDDSQLPKDRFSAERLKGVDSTLKIQPAKLEDSAVYLCAIAYGYGYTFGSGTRLTVV.

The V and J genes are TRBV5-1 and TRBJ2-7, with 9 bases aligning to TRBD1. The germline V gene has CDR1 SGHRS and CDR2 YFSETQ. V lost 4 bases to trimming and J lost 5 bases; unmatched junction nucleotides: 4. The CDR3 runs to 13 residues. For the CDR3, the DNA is TGCGCCAGCAGCGGGACAGGGTTCGACGAGCAGTACTTC. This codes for CASSGTGFDEQYF.

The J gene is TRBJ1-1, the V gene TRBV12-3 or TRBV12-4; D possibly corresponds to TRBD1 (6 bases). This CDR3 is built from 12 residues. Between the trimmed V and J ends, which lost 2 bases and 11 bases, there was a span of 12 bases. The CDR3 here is CASSLIRGSAFF. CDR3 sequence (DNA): TGTGCCAGCAGTTTAATCAGGGGCTCCGCTTTCTTT.

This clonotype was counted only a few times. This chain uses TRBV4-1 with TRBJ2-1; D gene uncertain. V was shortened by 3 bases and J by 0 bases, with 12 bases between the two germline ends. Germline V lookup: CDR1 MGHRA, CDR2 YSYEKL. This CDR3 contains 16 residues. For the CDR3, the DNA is TGCGCCAGCAGCCACCGACTTCTCGCCTCCTACAATGAGCAGTTCTTC. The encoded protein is CASSHRLLASYNEQFF.

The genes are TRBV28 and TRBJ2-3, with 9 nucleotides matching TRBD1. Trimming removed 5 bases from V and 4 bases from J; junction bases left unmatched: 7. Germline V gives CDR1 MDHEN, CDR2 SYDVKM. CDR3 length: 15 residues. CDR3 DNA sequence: TGTGCCAGCAGTGGACCGGGACAGGGACCAGATACGCAGTATTTT. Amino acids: CASSGPGQGPDTQYF.

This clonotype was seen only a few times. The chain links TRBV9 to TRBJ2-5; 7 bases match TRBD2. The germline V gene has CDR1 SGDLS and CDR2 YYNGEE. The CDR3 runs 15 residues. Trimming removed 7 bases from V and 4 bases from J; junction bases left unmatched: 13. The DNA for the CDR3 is TGTGCCAGCGCGACCGATAGGAGCGGGGTAGAGACCCAGTACTTC. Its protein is CASATDRSGVETQYF.

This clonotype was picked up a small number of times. Here the CDR3 reads CSARGLAGQTQYF. CDR3 DNA: TGCAGTGCTAGAGGACTAGCGGGGCAGACCCAGTACTTC. V is TRBV20-1 and J is TRBJ2-5; 11 bases line up with TRBD2. Germline CDR1 and CDR2: DFQATT and SNEGSKA (reference sequence). The CDR3 loop spans 13 amino acids. V dropped 1 base and J dropped 6; count of bases not matched to a gene: 1.

CDR3 nucleotides: TGCAGCGCCGCGGGGACAGGGGGCTTCGGCCTCGATGGCTACACCTTC. Translation gives CSAAGTGGFGLDGYTF. The chain carries TRBV29-1 and TRBJ1-2, with 12 bases lining up with TRBD1. The CDR3 consists of 16 residues. V was pared by 7 bases and J by 6 bases, with 15 bases of the junction left unmatched. CDR1 is SQVTM, CDR2 ANQGSEA, per germline.

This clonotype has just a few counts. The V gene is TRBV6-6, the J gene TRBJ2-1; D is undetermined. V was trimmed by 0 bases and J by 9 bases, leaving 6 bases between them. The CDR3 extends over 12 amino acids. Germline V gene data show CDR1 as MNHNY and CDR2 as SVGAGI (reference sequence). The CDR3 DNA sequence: TGTGCCAGCAGTTACTCGTTGAGTGAGCAGTTCTTC. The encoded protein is CASSYSLSEQFF.

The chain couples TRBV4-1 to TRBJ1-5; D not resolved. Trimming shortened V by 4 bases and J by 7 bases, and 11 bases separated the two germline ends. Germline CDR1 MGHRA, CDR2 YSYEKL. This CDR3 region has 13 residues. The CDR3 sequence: CASSPFMDQPQHF. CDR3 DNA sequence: TGCGCCAGCAGCCCCTTTATGGACCAGCCCCAGCATTTT.